This is a list of T cell receptor beta chains from one sample in a study of blood T cell repertoires in COVID-19. Some clones are missing from TCRdb's copy, which holds only in-frame ones; the method was immunoSEQ multiplex PCR. Seen here are a few hundred thousand clones, around nine tenths observed once, and the top ten hold more than 1%. The source material was PBMCs or T cells enriched from blood (not recorded which). The receptor source for this set is a woman under 30 who had recovered from COVID-19. Both conserved end residues are part of each CDR3. D genes are given only for firm matches. The size field is filled for only some rows; it gives once, few, many or a size class.

TRBJ1-3 TRBV29-1 . . TGCAGCGTTGTGGACAAGGGAAACACCATATATTTT CSVVDKGNTIYF
TRBJ1-1 TRBV9 . . TGTGCCAGCAGCCCCGAAGCTAACACTGAAGCTTTCTTT CASSPEANTEAFF
TRBJ2-3 TRBV15 TRBD2 . TGTGCCACCAGCAGAGATCTAGCTAGCGGGGGGAGCACAGATACGCAGTATTTT CATSRDLASGGSTDTQYF
TRBJ1-1 TRBV7-9 . . TGTGCCAGCAGCCCTACAGGGACCACTGAAGCTTTCTTT CASSPTGTTEAFF
TRBJ1-2 TRBV5-1 . . TGCGCCAGCAGCCTCCAGGGGCTGGGGGAGTATGGCTACACCTTC CASSLQGLGEYGYTF
TRBJ2-7 TRBV7-3 TRBD1 . TGTGCCAGCAGCTTCCAGGGGGCCTACGAGCAGTACTTC CASSFQGAYEQYF
TRBJ2-5 TRBV5-4 TRBD2 . TGTGCCAGCAGCCCCATAGCGGGGGGGCAAGAGACCCAGTACTTC CASSPIAGGQETQYF
TRBJ1-5 TRBV18 TRBD1 . TGTGCCAGCTCAACGACAGGGGGAAATCAGCCCCAGCATTTT CASSTTGGNQPQHF
TRBJ1-5 TRBV30 TRBD1 . TGTGCCTGGAGCAGGGGGCGCTCGGGACAGCCCCAGCATTTT CAWSRGRSGQPQHF
TRBJ1-5 TRBV6-5 TRBD1 once TGTGCCAGCAACGACAGGGGGAGCAATCAGCCCCAGCATTTT CASNDRGSNQPQHF
TRBJ1-1 TRBV3-1/TRBV3-2 . . TGTGCCAGCAGCCAAGCAGGGTGGGGGAACACTGAAGCTTTCTTT CASSQAGWGNTEAFF
TRBJ1-2 TRBV28 . . TGTGCCAGCAGTTTTCCATTTCAGGGGAATAACTATGGCTACACCTTC CASSFPFQGNNYGYTF
TRBJ2-2 TRBV27 TRBD1 . TGTGCCAGCAGTTCCATGGGACAGGGGTTCGCGAACACCGGGGAGCTGTTTTTT CASSSMGQGFANTGELFF
TRBJ1-2 TRBV5-1 . . TGCGCCAGCAGCGCCCAGCAGGGCGGCTATGGCTGCACCTTC CASSAQQGGYGCTF
TRBJ1-2 TRBV6-1 . . TGTGCCAGCAGTGAAAGGGGTTACGGGGGCTACACCTTC CASSERGYGGYTF
TRBJ1-4 TRBV9 . once TGTGCCAGCAGCGTACCCGGGGCTAATGAAAAACTGTTTTTT CASSVPGANEKLFF
TRBJ2-3 TRBV10-3 . . TGTGCCATCAGCGCCGACGAAGCGGTTGCAGATACGCAGTATTTT CAISADEAVADTQYF
TRBJ1-2 TRBV4-1 TRBD1 . TGCGCCAGCAGCCAAGGACAGGGGGGGGTTGGCTACACCTTC CASSQGQGGVGYTF
TRBJ1-1 TRBV29-1 . . TGCAGCGTTGAAGATCTAGGACAACGGTCCACTGAAGCTTTCTTT CSVEDLGQRSTEAFF
TRBJ2-7 TRBV6-5 TRBD1 . TGTGCCAGCAGTTACTCCCAGGGGGTCCCCTACGAGCAGTACTTC CASSYSQGVPYEQYF
TRBJ2-7 TRBV3-1/TRBV3-2 . . TGTGCCAGCAGCCAAGATGGGGATCCGACAGATACCTACGAGCAGTACTTC CASSQDGDPTDTYEQYF
TRBJ1-5 TRBV6-6 . . TGTGCCAGCAGTACACCCGAGGTGCGACAGCCCCAGCATTTT CASSTPEVRQPQHF
TRBJ1-1 TRBV6-5 TRBD1 . TGTGCCAGCAGAGGACAGGGATACACTGAAGCTTTCTTT CASRGQGYTEAFF
TRBJ1-1 TRBV6-6 TRBD1 . TGTGCCAGCAGTCGGTGGGACAGCCGGAACACTGAAGCTTTCTTT CASSRWDSRNTEAFF
TRBJ1-3 TRBV2 . . TGTGCCAGCAGTGAGGGGGGACTCCTTGGAAACACCATATATTTT CASSEGGLLGNTIYF
TRBJ2-7 TRBV4-1 . . TGCGCCAGCAGCCAAATCGAGGGGGACTACGAGCAGTACTTC CASSQIEGDYEQYF
TRBJ1-5 TRBV6-5 . . TGTGCCAGCAGTTACTCGATCTACCAGCCCCAGCATTTT CASSYSIYQPQHF
TRBJ2-7 TRBV19 TRBD2 . TGTGCCAGTAGTATGATCTTTCTAGCGGGCTCCTACGAGCAGTACTTC CASSMIFLAGSYEQYF
TRBJ1-2 TRBV10-3 . . TGTGCCATCAGTGTACAGGGATTTGGGTACACCTTC CAISVQGFGYTF
TRBJ1-2 TRBV7-2 . . TGTGCCAGCGGGCCGGTAAGACATCCCTATGGCTACACCTTC CASGPVRHPYGYTF
TRBJ1-1 TRBV11-1 TRBD1 . TGTGCCAGCAGCTTTCTAGGGACAGGGCTCACTGAAGCTTTCTTT CASSFLGTGLTEAFF
TRBJ2-7 TRBV18 . . TGTGCCAGCTCACCACCAACGGCCTACGAGCAGTACTTC CASSPPTAYEQYF
TRBJ1-1 TRBV2 . . TGTGCCAGCAGTGGTACAGCATACACTGAAGCTTTCTTT CASSGTAYTEAFF
TRBJ1-1 TRBV4-3 TRBD1 . TGCGCCAGCAGCCAAGATTCAGGGGGAAACACTGAAGCTTTCTTT CASSQDSGGNTEAFF
TRBJ1-6 TRBV6-5 . . TGTGCCAGCAGCGCCTCCGAGGTATCACCCCTCCACTTT CASSASEVSPLHF
TRBJ1-2 TRBV28 . . TGTGCCAGCAGCTCTCTTCTCTATGGCTACACCTTC CASSSLLYGYTF
TRBJ1-2 TRBV24-1 . once TGTGCCACCAGTGATTTGTCGGTTAACTATGGCTACACCTTC CATSDLSVNYGYTF
TRBJ2-7 TRBV6-6 TRBD1 . TGTGCCAGCACTATACATACAGGGGGCTATTCCTACGAGCAGTACTTC CASTIHTGGYSYEQYF
TRBJ1-6 TRBV6-5 TRBD1 . TGTGCCAGCAGTTTAGGACAGGGGGATTCACCCCTCCACTTT CASSLGQGDSPLHF
TRBJ1-5 TRBV27 . . TGTGCCAGCAGTTTAAGGCGGGGTGGCAATCAGCCCCAGCATTTT CASSLRRGGNQPQHF
TRBJ2-1 TRBV6-5 TRBD1 . TGTGCCAGCATCCGCGGGACAGGGCTTAGTAATGAGCAGTTCTTC CASIRGTGLSNEQFF
TRBJ1-4 TRBV7-2 TRBD1 . TGTGCCAGCGGACAGGTCGCAGGTGAAAAACTGTTTTTT CASGQVAGEKLFF
TRBJ2-3 TRBV5-4 TRBD1 once TGTGCCAGCAGCATGACAGGGGCTGATACGCAGTATTTT CASSMTGADTQYF
TRBJ2-7 TRBV4-1 TRBD2 . TGCGCCAGCAGCCAGTTCAAACTAGCGGGGATGTACGAGCAGTACTTC CASSQFKLAGMYEQYF
TRBJ1-1 TRBV19 TRBD1 . TGTGCCAGTAGCCGGGACAGGGGAAGTCCCCGTGAAGCTTTCTTT CASSRDRGSPREAFF
TRBJ1-2 TRBV4-1 . . TGCGCCAGCAGCTCTTTAGACTATGGCTACACCTTC CASSSLDYGYTF
TRBJ2-7 TRBV9 TRBD1 . TGTGCCAGCAGCGATTATCCGGGACAGGGAGACGAGCAGTACTTC CASSDYPGQGDEQYF
TRBJ2-3 TRBV7-2 . . TGTGCCAGCAGCGAAGGTGGGGCCAGCACAGATACGCAGTATTTT CASSEGGASTDTQYF
TRBJ1-2 TRBV29-1 . . TGCAGCGTTGAAGGCACTGTGGGGAGAACTTATGGCTACACCTTC CSVEGTVGRTYGYTF
TRBJ2-7 TRBV5-5 . . TGTGCCAGCAGCTCGGGGATAGGGCACCTCTACGAGCAGTACTTC CASSSGIGHLYEQYF
TRBJ2-2 TRBV7-9 TRBD2 . TGTGCCAGCAGCTTACTGGCGGGGGGCCCTAACACCGGGGAGCTGTTTTTT CASSLLAGGPNTGELFF
TRBJ1-1 TRBV6-5 . . TGTGCCAGCAGTTCCGACAGGAACACTGAAGCTTTCTTT CASSSDRNTEAFF
TRBJ1-5 TRBV6-5 TRBD1 . TGTGCCAGCATGGGGACAGGCGGCAATCAGCCCCAGCATTTT CASMGTGGNQPQHF